The 26 T cell receptor beta chains presented below share a single source sample, sequenced in a study of blood T cell repertoires in COVID-19 (dated by TCRdb to the early 2020s). The library was prepared using the immunoSEQ multiplex PCR assay. TCRdb stores this immuneACCESS table with in-frame sequences only. Part of the clones is absent; in the studies checked, under half of the shortfall reflects unresolved V genes, and no reason is known for the rest. The sample table contains 60,000 or so clones; only one count was recorded for about 83% of them. The ten largest clones add up to about 25% of the sample. The sample consisted of peripheral blood. The receptors originated from a human donor in a cohort sampled during active COVID-19.

V and J are TRBV14 and TRBJ1-6, with no clear D. Germline V lookup: CDR1 SGHDN, CDR2 FVKESK. The CDR3 sequence is 14 residues long. Trimming cost V 0 bases and J 3 bases, with 3 bases left between them. CDR3 bases: TGTGCCAGCAGCCAAGATCACTATAATTCACCCCTCCACTTT. Protein product: CASSQDHYNSPLHF.

Here the CDR3 DNA reads TGTGCCAGCTGCCAATACGGACAGGGTCGAACTGAAGCTTTCTTT. It encodes CASCQYGQGRTEAFF. The chain employs TRBV6-2 or TRBV6-3 and TRBJ1-1; 8 bases line up with TRBD1. The germline gives CDR1 MNHEY, CDR2 SVGEGT. With V trimmed by 8 bases and J by 5 bases, 13 bases remained unmatched. CDR3 size: 15 residues.

V usage is TRBV7-2 and J usage is TRBJ1-2, with 8 bases identical to TRBD1. The CDR3 loop spans 15 amino acids. The germline V gene encodes CDR1 SGHTA and CDR2 FQGNSA. Losses at the gene ends were 5 bases for V and 4 bases for J; bases not matched to a gene: 9. In nucleotides, the CDR3 is TGTGCCAGCAGCCCACGACAGGGGCTAGTCTATGGCTACACCTTC. Translating gives CASSPRQGLVYGYTF.

This clone was detected only a few times. The chain carries TRBV27 and TRBJ1-6, with 9 bases that match TRBD1. The V segment lost 10 bases and the J segment 10 bases; nucleotides outside the gene matches: 11. The CDR3 sequence is 14 residues long. Per germline, CDR1 MNHEY and CDR2 SMNVEV (reference sequence). The CDR3 coding sequence is TGTGCCACCTTGGACAGGGGACAAGGGTCACCCCTCCACTTT. Translating it yields CATLDRGQGSPLHF.

The chain carries TRBV5-1 and TRBJ2-2; 8 nucleotides agree with TRBD1. V lost 4 bases to trimming and J lost 2 bases; unmatched junction nucleotides: 7. The CDR3 spans 16 residues. Germline V gene data show CDR1 as SGHRS and CDR2 as YFSETQ. CDR3 sequence: CASSLLGQGNTGELFF. CDR3 coding DNA: TGCGCCAGCAGCCTTCTAGGACAGGGAAACACCGGGGAGCTGTTTTTT.

The V gene is TRBV19, the J gene TRBJ1-2, with D unclear. V was trimmed by 5 bases and J by 2 bases, leaving 12 bases between them. This CDR3 spans 14 amino acids. Germline CDR1 is LNHDA and CDR2 is SQIVND (reference sequence). CDR3 in amino acids: CASSAEVRNYGYTF. The DNA of the CDR3 is TGTGCCAGTAGTGCCGAGGTCCGCAACTATGGCTACACCTTC.

The chain combines TRBV5-4 with TRBJ2-5; 9 bases match TRBD1. Germline V gene lookup returns CDR1 SGHNT and CDR2 YYREEE (reference sequence). The CDR3 totals 13 residues. Losses at the gene ends were 4 bases for V and 7 bases for J; bases not matched to a gene: 5. The CDR3 is CASSATGGGTQYF. The CDR3 DNA is TGTGCCAGCAGCGCCACAGGGGGCGGGACCCAGTACTTC.

This chain uses TRBV7-2 with TRBJ2-3; 9 positions match TRBD2. Germline V lookup: CDR1 SGHTA, CDR2 FQGNSA. This CDR3 region has 14 residues. J lost 4 bases, V lost 3 bases, and 2 bases had no gene match. Here the CDR3 reads CASSLSSGADTQYF. CDR3 sequence (DNA): TGTGCCAGCAGCTTGTCTAGCGGGGCAGATACGCAGTATTTT.

This clone was counted once. The chain employs TRBV12-3 or TRBV12-4 and TRBJ2-1; D is perhaps TRBD1 (6 bases). The CDR3 has 12 residues. The V and J ends lost 5 bases and 8 bases respectively, with 10 bases between them. The CDR3 DNA reads TGTGCCAGCAGTCCACAGGGTGATGAGCAGTTCTTC. Encoded protein: CASSPQGDEQFF.

The chain employs TRBV29-1 and TRBJ1-1, with 7 bases matching TRBD1. V dropped 2 bases and J dropped 3; count of bases not matched to a gene: 6. CDR3 size: 14 residues. Germline CDR1 is SQVTM and CDR2 is ANQGSEA. The CDR3 loop is CSVENRGRYTEAFF. DNA for the CDR3: TGCAGCGTTGAAAACAGGGGCCGATACACTGAAGCTTTCTTT.

The rearrangement links TRBV4-1 to TRBJ1-5, with TRBD1 matching 7 bases. The germline CDR1 and CDR2 sequences are MGHRA and YSYEKL. J was trimmed by 6 bases and V by 0 bases; bases with no gene match: 11. There are 17 residues in the CDR3. The CDR3 spells CASSQDYRGFFLQPQHF. The CDR3 bases are TGCGCCAGCAGCCAAGATTACAGGGGATTTTTTCTTCAGCCCCAGCATTTT.

The gene calls are TRBV19 and TRBJ1-5, with a weak D call TRBD1 (5 bases). The V and J ends lost 3 bases and 7 bases respectively, with 13 bases between them. The CDR3 consists of 14 residues. Germline V gene data show CDR1 as LNHDA and CDR2 as SQIVND (reference sequence). CDR3 sequence: CASSIPGSRQPQHF. CDR3 coding DNA: TGTGCCAGTAGTATCCCAGGGTCTCGACAGCCCCAGCATTTT.

J is TRBJ2-7 and V is TRBV18; perhaps TRBD1 as D (5 bases). The CDR3 runs to 14 residues. V dropped 3 bases and J dropped 5 bases, with 14 bases sitting between them. The germline V gene encodes CDR1 KGHSH and CDR2 LQKENI. CDR3 protein: CASSPRQGVNEQYF. CDR3 nucleotides: TGTGCCAGCTCACCTAGGCAGGGCGTGAACGAGCAGTACTTC. The full variable domain, completed using reference TRBV18 and TRBJ2-7, is NAGVMQNPRHLVRRRGQEARLRCSPMKGHSHVYWYRQLPEEGLKFMVYLQKENIIDESGMPKERFSAEFPKEGPSILRIQQVVRGDSAAYFCASSPRQGVNEQYFGPGTRLTVT.

This chain's CDR3 is CASSTGTVNEQYF. The CDR3 DNA reads TGTGCCAGCAGCACCGGGACAGTTAACGAGCAGTACTTC. The chain links TRBV7-2 to TRBJ2-7; 7 positions agree with TRBD1. With V trimmed by 5 bases and J by 5 bases, 6 bases remained unmatched. Germline V gene sequence: CDR1 SGHTA, CDR2 FQGNSA. CDR3 length: 13 amino acids.

The J gene is TRBJ2-1, the V gene TRBV9; 9 positions match TRBD2. The V gene's germline CDR1 is SGDLS and CDR2 YYNGEE. CDR3 length equals 18 residues. Trimming cost V 0 bases and J 2 bases; bases outside gene matches: 9. This CDR3 reads CASSVEAGGPLTYNEQFF. The CDR3 region has the DNA TGTGCCAGCAGCGTAGAGGCGGGGGGGCCCTTGACCTACAATGAGCAGTTCTTC. The variable domain in full, with the rest retrieved from reference TRBV9 and TRBJ2-1, is DSGVTQTPKHLITATGQRVTLRCSPRSGDLSVYWYQQSLDQGLQFLIQYYNGEERAKGNILERFSAQQFPDLHSELNLSSLELGDSALYFCASSVEAGGPLTYNEQFFGPGTRLTVL.

In this sample, this clone turned up a few times. For the CDR3, the DNA is TGTGCCACCAGCGGCCCGGGAGTGGAGACCCAGTACTTC. It is translated as CATSGPGVETQYF. The genes are TRBV15 and TRBJ2-5, with D perhaps TRBD2 (6 bases). CDR3 length: 13 residues. The germline V gene has CDR1 LNHNV and CDR2 YYDKDF (reference sequence). V lost 5 bases and J lost 5, with 12 bases in between. The whole variable domain, remainder taken from reference TRBV15 and TRBJ2-5, is DAMVIQNPRYQVTQFGKPVTLSCSQTLNHNVMYWYQQKSSQAPKLLFHYYDKDFNNEADTPDNFQSRRPNTSFCFLDIRSPGLGDTAMYLCATSGPGVETQYFGPGTRLLVL.

This clone was counted only a few times. This chain connects TRBV2 to TRBJ2-5, with 13 bases aligning to TRBD2. Germline trimming cut 6 bases from V and 3 bases from J; bases unmatched to any gene: 1. This CDR3 has 14 amino acids. The germline V gene encodes CDR1 SNHLY and CDR2 FYNNEI. The DNA for the CDR3 is TGTGCCAGCAGGGGACTAGCGGGGAAAGAGACCCAGTACTTC. Translation gives CASRGLAGKETQYF.

The chain is built from TRBV28 and TRBJ1-5; TRBD1 might be the D (5 bases). Germline V gene lookup returns CDR1 MDHEN and CDR2 SYDVKM. The CDR3 has 14 amino acids. V was cut by 2 bases and J by 7 bases, with 12 bases left in between. The CDR3 nucleotides are TGTGCCAGCAGTTTACTAGCGGGACGCCAGCCCCAGCATTTT. It encodes CASSLLAGRQPQHF.

The V gene is TRBV4-1, the J gene TRBJ2-1; TRBD2 agrees at 8 bases. Trimming at V came to 0 bases and at J to 4 bases, leaving 8 bases not matched to a gene. This CDR3 has 17 amino acids. The germline gives CDR1 MGHRA, CDR2 YSYEKL. DNA for the CDR3: TGCGCCAGCAGCCAAGATAGGGCTAGCGGGCATTACAATGAGCAGTTCTTC. This translates into CASSQDRASGHYNEQFF.

The chain's CDR3 is CASSLQAGQGAEQFF. In DNA form, the CDR3 reads TGTGCCAGCAGCCTACAAGCGGGACAGGGGGCCGAGCAGTTCTTC. This rearrangement joins TRBV7-3 to TRBJ2-1; TRBD1 matches at 12 bases. The germline V gene encodes CDR1 SGHTA and CDR2 FQGTGA. J was trimmed by 10 bases and V by 5 bases; bases with no gene match: 9. The CDR3 has 15 amino acids. The variable domain in full, with the rest retrieved from reference TRBV7-3 and TRBJ2-1, is GAGVSQTPSNKVTEKGKYVELRCDPISGHTALYWYRQSLGQGPEFLIYFQGTGAADDSGLPNDRFFAVRPEGSVSTLKIQRTERGDSAVYLCASSLQAGQGAEQFFGPGTRLTVL.

This clone occurred a few times. The chain uses TRBV18 and TRBJ1-5; 7 bases are a match to TRBD1. V shed 1 base and J 6 bases; nucleotides not matched to a gene: 3. This CDR3 has 14 residues. Germline V gene sequence: CDR1 KGHSH, CDR2 LQKENI. The CDR3 region is CASSPQGAVQPQHF. DNA of the CDR3: TGTGCCAGCTCACCACAGGGGGCAGTTCAGCCCCAGCATTTT.

In its sample, this clone was seen once. J is TRBJ2-7 and V is TRBV12-3 or TRBV12-4; D is undetermined. The CDR3 contains 13 residues. Trimming shortened V by 3 bases and J by 2 bases, and 8 bases separated the two germline ends. Written as DNA, the CDR3 is TGTGCCAGCAGTTTGAACCCAGCCTACGAGCAGTACTTC. This translates into CASSLNPAYEQYF.

There are a few counts of this clone. This chain connects TRBV29-1 to TRBJ1-1, with a possible D match to TRBD1 (6 bases). Trimming stripped 2 bases from V and 8 bases from J, with 15 bases between. Germline lookup yields CDR1 SQVTM and CDR2 ANQGSEA. The CDR3 has 13 amino acids. The CDR3 bases are TGCAGCGTTGAAACTATACAGGGTACGGAAGCTTTCTTT. Translating it yields CSVETIQGTEAFF.

This chain joins TRBV5-1 and TRBJ2-7; 7 bases line up with TRBD1. Looked up from germline, CDR1 is SGHRS and CDR2 is YFSETQ. V was clipped by 4 bases and J by 3 bases; unmatched bases: 7. The CDR3 extends over 14 amino acids. The CDR3 nucleotides are TGCGCCAGCAGCGGGGACAGAAAACTCTACGAGCAGTACTTC. It codes for CASSGDRKLYEQYF.

This clone was found once. This sequence joins TRBV28 and TRBJ1-4; D not certain. Germline V lookup: CDR1 MDHEN, CDR2 SYDVKM. The V and J ends lost 4 bases and 5 bases respectively, with 17 bases between them. The CDR3 runs 16 residues. CDR3 sequence (DNA): TGTGCCAGCAGTTCATTTGGCGCCGGAGAGAATGAAAAACTGTTTTTT. It encodes CASSSFGAGENEKLFF.

This rearrangement joins TRBV5-1 to TRBJ1-1; 8 positions match TRBD1. CDR3 length: 13 amino acids. V dropped 2 bases and J dropped 6; count of bases not matched to a gene: 3. The germline V gene has CDR1 SGHRS and CDR2 YFSETQ. Here the CDR3 DNA reads TGCGCCAGCAGCTTCGGGACAGGAGCTGAAGCTTTCTTT. This translates into CASSFGTGAEAFF.